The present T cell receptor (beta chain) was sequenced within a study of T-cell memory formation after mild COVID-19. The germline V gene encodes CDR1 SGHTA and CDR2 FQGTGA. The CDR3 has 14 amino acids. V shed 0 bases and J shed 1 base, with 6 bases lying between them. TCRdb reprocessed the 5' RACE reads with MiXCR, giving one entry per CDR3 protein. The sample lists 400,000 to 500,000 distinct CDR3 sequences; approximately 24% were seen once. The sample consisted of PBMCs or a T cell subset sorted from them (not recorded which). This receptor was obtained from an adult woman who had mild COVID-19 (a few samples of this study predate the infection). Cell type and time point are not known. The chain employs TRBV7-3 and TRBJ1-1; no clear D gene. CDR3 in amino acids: CASSLTPGNTEAFF. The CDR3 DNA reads TGTGCCAGCAGCTTAACGCCAGGGAACACTGAAGCTTTCTTT.